This T cell receptor (beta chain) was documented in a study of T cells after yellow fever vaccination. Looking at the study overall: The fractions with low cell numbers were processed using SMART-Seq v4 Ultra Low Input.

Regarding the study as a whole: Across the CD4 and CD8 compartments, a small share of clonotypes was present in both.

As for this clonotype: Its antigen is still unknown.

TCRdb reprocessed the 5' RACE reads via MiXCR and lists one record per CDR3 protein. The sample contains roughly 520,000 distinct CDR3 sequences, less than 25% of which appear only once. The V gene lost 0 bases and the J gene lost 2 bases, with 6 bases spanning the gap. Germline loops: CDR1 SGDLS, CDR2 YYNGEE. This CDR3 region has 14 residues. The sample was PBMCs, taken about 20 days after the first yellow fever vaccination. The TCR was taken from a man aged 18 to 30 who received the YFV17D yellow fever vaccine. This rearrangement joins TRBV9 to TRBJ1-5; D might be TRBD1 (5 bases). CDR3 bases: TGTGCCAGCAGCGTAGAAGGGGGCAATCAGCCCCAGCATTTT. It specifies CASSVEGGNQPQHF.